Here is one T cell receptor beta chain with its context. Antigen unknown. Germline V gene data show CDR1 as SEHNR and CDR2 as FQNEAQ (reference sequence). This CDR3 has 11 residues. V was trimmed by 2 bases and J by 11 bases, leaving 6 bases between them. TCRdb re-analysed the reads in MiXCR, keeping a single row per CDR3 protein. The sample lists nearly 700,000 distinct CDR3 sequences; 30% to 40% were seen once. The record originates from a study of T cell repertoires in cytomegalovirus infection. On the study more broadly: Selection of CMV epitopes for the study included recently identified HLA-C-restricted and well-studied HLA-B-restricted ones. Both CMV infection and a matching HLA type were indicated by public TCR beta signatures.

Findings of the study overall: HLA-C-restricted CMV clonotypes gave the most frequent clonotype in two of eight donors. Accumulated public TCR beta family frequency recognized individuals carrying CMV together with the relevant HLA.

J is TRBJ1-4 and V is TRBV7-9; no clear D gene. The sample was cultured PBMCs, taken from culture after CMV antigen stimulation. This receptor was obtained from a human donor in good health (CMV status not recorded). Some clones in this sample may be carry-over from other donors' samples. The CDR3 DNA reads TGTGCCAGCAGCTTAAAGAGTAAACTGTTTTTT. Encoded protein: CASSLKSKLFF. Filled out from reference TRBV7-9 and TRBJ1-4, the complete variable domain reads DTGVSQNPRHKITKRGQNVTFRCDPISEHNRLYWYRQTLGQGPEFLTYFQNEAQLEKSRLLSDRFSAERPKGSFSTLEIQRTEQGDSAMYLCASSLKSKLFFGSGTQLSVL.